The 20 T cell receptor beta chains in this list originate from one sample, sequenced in a study of post-analysis software for immune sequencing data (dated by TCRdb to 2014 to 2015). What the authors observed across the whole study: Several TRBV segments, including TRBV5-6, TRBV5-1 and TRBV20-1, were significantly more frequent in patients than controls.

Library preparation was by PCR. The reads were generated on an Illumina HiSeq 2500. To reduce PCR and sequencing biases, unique molecular identifiers were built into the TCR beta cDNA libraries. The public reads were quality trimmed at Q25 with fastp and then assembled into clones with MiXCR by TCRdb, keeping productive beta chains. Each CDR3 protein gets just one entry, which takes the most common genes and DNA from the rows behind it. Counted in this sample were 550,000 to 700,000 distinct CDR3 sequences; around 47% of them appeared once. The ten top clones hold 1.5% to 2% of the sample. No antigen has been identified for these receptors. The sample was blood. The receptor source for this set is a girl aged 10-17 years with multiple sclerosis.

V and J are TRBV7-9 and TRBJ1-2; D remains ambiguous. The CDR3 totals 16 residues. The germline V gene encodes CDR1 SEHNR and CDR2 FQNEAQ (reference sequence). Trimming removed 4 bases at V and 6 bases at J, with 21 bases between. In DNA form, the CDR3 reads TGTGCCAGCAGCTCCGTGGACCGCGGCGGGTTAGATGGCTACACCTTC. It translates to CASSSVDRGGLDGYTF.

The rearrangement uses TRBV5-1 and TRBJ2-5, with D uncertain. V was cut by 2 bases and J by 5 bases, with 16 bases left in between. Germline-derived CDR1 and CDR2 are SGHRS and YFSETQ. The CDR3 runs 15 residues. CDR3 nucleotides: TGCGCCAGCAGCTTTCAATATGGGGTACGCGAGACCCAGTACTTC. Its protein is CASSFQYGVRETQYF.

The chain uses TRBV20-1 and TRBJ1-1; D is undetermined. CDR1 is DFQATT and CDR2 is SNEGSKA in the germline V gene (reference sequence). V lost 4 bases to trimming and J lost 0 bases, with 18 bases between them. This CDR3 comprises 16 residues. CDR3 sequence: CSATLLRIRLNTEAFF. In DNA form, the CDR3 reads TGCAGTGCTACCTTATTACGGATTCGACTGAACACTGAAGCTTTCTTT.

The rearrangement joins TRBV12-3 or TRBV12-4 to TRBJ2-5; TRBD2 matches at 7 bases. The CDR3 loop spans 14 amino acids. J lost 7 bases, V lost 1 base, and 6 bases had no gene match. CDR3 nucleotides: TGTGCCAGCAGTTTAGGACTAGCCCTCGGGACCCAGTACTTC. Translating it yields CASSLGLALGTQYF.

The chain carries TRBV7-2 and TRBJ2-5; D might be TRBD1 (6 bases). The germline CDR1 and CDR2 sequences are SGHTA and FQGNSA. V shed 5 bases and J shed 11 bases, with 24 bases lying between them. This CDR3 region has 15 residues. In nucleotides, the CDR3 is TGTGCCAGCAGCCCAGTCGTGGGGGCCACCTATGAGCAGTACTTC. It translates to CASSPVVGATYEQYF.

The rearrangement links TRBV7-9 to TRBJ1-3, with no clear D. The CDR3 spans 12 residues. Per germline, CDR1 SEHNR and CDR2 FQNEAQ (reference sequence). Trimming took 5 bases from V and 5 from J, leaving 7 bases between them. The CDR3 spells CASSETRNTIYF. The CDR3 DNA sequence: TGTGCCAGCAGCGAAACAAGAAACACCATATATTTT.

This clonotype was observed a handful of times. The chain couples TRBV14 to TRBJ1-5; tentatively, D is TRBD1 (6 bases). The germline V gene has CDR1 SGHDN and CDR2 FVKESK. Between the trimmed V and J ends, which lost 4 bases and 7 bases, there was a span of 14 bases. There are 14 residues in the CDR3. This CDR3 is CASSLTGSQQPQHF. The CDR3 DNA reads TGTGCCAGCAGCCTAACAGGGTCTCAACAGCCCCAGCATTTT. Drawing the rest from reference TRBV14 and TRBJ1-5, the complete variable domain is EAGVTQFPSHSVIEKGQTVTLRCDPISGHDNLYWYRRVMGKEIKFLLHFVKESKQDESGMPNNRFLAERTGGTYSTLKVQPAELEDSGVYFCASSLTGSQQPQHFGDGTRLSIL.

The rearrangement joins TRBV2 to TRBJ2-7; D perhaps matches TRBD2 (6 bases). V was trimmed by 6 bases and J by 6 bases, leaving 15 bases between them. The germline V gene encodes CDR1 SNHLY and CDR2 FYNNEI. The CDR3 is 13 residues long. The CDR3 DNA reads as TGTGCCAGCAGGGCGGGACTCCCTAGCGAGCAGTACTTC. This gives the protein CASRAGLPSEQYF. Complete variable domain (other parts from reference TRBV2 and TRBJ2-7): EPEVTQTPSHQVTQMGQEVILRCVPISNHLYFYWYRQILGQKVEFLVSFYNNEISEKSEIFDDQFSVERPDGSNFTLKIRSTKLEDSAMYFCASRAGLPSEQYFGPGTRLTVT.

The V gene is TRBV29-1, the J gene TRBJ1-1; weak D call: TRBD1 (6 bases). V dropped 6 bases and J dropped 1 base, with 15 bases sitting between them. Germline loops: CDR1 SQVTM, CDR2 ANQGSEA. This CDR3 comprises 14 residues. In DNA, the CDR3 is TGCAGCGTAGGCCAGGGGCTCAAGAACACTGAAGCTTTCTTT. It is translated as CSVGQGLKNTEAFF.

This clonotype appeared a few times. The chain combines TRBV20-1 with TRBJ2-7; 8 bases map to TRBD2. V gave up 0 bases and J gave up 3 bases; unmatched junction bases: 10. Germline lookup yields CDR1 DFQATT and CDR2 SNEGSKA (reference sequence). The CDR3 consists of 16 residues. The CDR3 spells CSARDRTSGLSYEQYF. The DNA of the CDR3 is TGCAGTGCTAGAGATAGAACTAGCGGCCTAAGCTACGAGCAGTACTTC.

This chain joins TRBV10-3 and TRBJ1-5; 8 bases fit TRBD1. CDR1 ENHRY and CDR2 SYGVKD come from the germline V gene. V shed 10 bases, J shed 2 bases, and the junction held 7 bases outside the gene matches. CDR3 length equals 14 residues. This CDR3 reads CASGQGLGNQPQHF. The DNA of the CDR3 is TGTGCCAGCGGACAGGGCTTGGGCAATCAGCCCCAGCATTTT.

This clonotype was seen a few times. This chain links TRBV6-5 with TRBJ2-7; D uncertain. The CDR3 extends over 15 amino acids. Germline-derived CDR1 and CDR2 are MNHEY and SVGAGI. V was shortened by 6 bases and J by 0 bases, with 15 bases between the two germline ends. The CDR3 DNA reads as TGTGCCAGCAGGCGAGAAAGCTATAGCTCCTACGAGCAGTACTTC. Translation gives CASRRESYSSYEQYF.

This clonotype came up a few times. This chain joins TRBV7-9 and TRBJ1-2; D call uncertain. Deletions cut 1 base from V and 4 bases from J, with 13 bases between. This CDR3 spans 15 amino acids. Germline V CDR1 and CDR2: SEHNR, FQNEAQ (reference sequence). The DNA for the CDR3 is TGTGCCAGCAGCTTAGACCTATCCGGCGGCTATGGCTACACCTTC. Its translation: CASSLDLSGGYGYTF.

The rearrangement links TRBV28 to TRBJ2-7; D perhaps matches TRBD2 (7 bases). Germline-derived CDR1 and CDR2 are MDHEN and SYDVKM. The CDR3 runs 14 residues. V lost 3 bases and J lost 6, with 15 bases in between. The CDR3 region is CASSFSTGGTEQYF. The CDR3 DNA sequence: TGTGCCAGCAGTTTCTCAACGGGGGGCACCGAGCAGTACTTC.

This clonotype was counted between two and nine times. The V call is TRBV20-1, the J call TRBJ2-7; D remains unclear. The CDR3 contains 13 residues. Germline assignment: CDR1 DFQATT and CDR2 SNEGSKA (reference sequence). The V and J ends lost 0 bases and 1 base respectively, with 7 bases between them. The CDR3 here is CSARDDGSYEQYF. For the CDR3, the DNA is TGCAGTGCTAGAGATGACGGTTCCTACGAGCAGTACTTC.

The J gene is TRBJ2-5, the V gene TRBV6-2 or TRBV6-3; no firm D call. This CDR3 is 10 amino acids long. Trimming took 4 bases from V and 7 from J, leaving 4 bases between them. The germline gives CDR1 MNHEY, CDR2 SVGEGT. The CDR3 nucleotides read TGTGCCAGCAGTTCAGGGACCCAGTACTTC. It yields the protein CASSSGTQYF.

In this sample, this clonotype turned up a few times. The chain couples TRBV5-6 to TRBJ2-5; a weak D match, TRBD2 (6 bases). The CDR3 length is 14 residues. Trimming shortened V by 0 bases and J by 5 bases, and 11 bases separated the two germline ends. The germline V gene encodes CDR1 SGHDT and CDR2 YYEEEE. The CDR3 loop reads CASSLAGARETQYF. The CDR3 region has the DNA TGTGCCAGCAGCTTGGCGGGAGCGCGGGAGACCCAGTACTTC.

The genes are TRBV9 and TRBJ1-2; maybe TRBD1 (6 bases). V lost 0 bases and J lost 7, with 19 bases in between. Germline V gene data show CDR1 as SGDLS and CDR2 as YYNGEE. The CDR3 extends over 16 amino acids. The CDR3 sequence: CASSVGGGLSTIGYTF. CDR3 sequence (DNA): TGTGCCAGCAGCGTAGGGGGGGGGCTGTCGACTATTGGCTACACCTTC.

The chain combines TRBV29-1 with TRBJ2-7; weak D call: TRBD1 (6 bases). TRBJ2-5 explains the end of the DNA better; the J call may be wrong. The CDR3 is 13 residues long. Germline V CDR1 and CDR2: SQVTM, ANQGSEA. The CDR3 sequence: CSVGVRGRETQYF. The CDR3 DNA is TGCAGCGTTGGCGTCAGGGGTAGAGAGACCCAGTACTTC.

The chain uses TRBV5-1 and TRBJ1-1; 10 bases agree with TRBD1. CDR3 length: 15 residues. J gave up 5 bases and V 4 bases, and 8 bases lay outside the gene matches. Per the germline V gene, CDR1 is SGHRS and CDR2 is YFSETQ. CDR3 loop: CASSISGTGETEAFF. CDR3 in DNA: TGCGCCAGCAGCATTTCCGGGACAGGGGAGACTGAAGCTTTCTTT.